What follows are 32 T cell receptor beta chains derived from one specimen sequenced in a study of cytomegalovirus exposure and HLA in healthy donors. The PCR used 60 Vbeta and 13 Jbeta primers. Profiled with immunoSEQ multiplex PCR; TCRdb holds only in-frame clones, not every one. This sample's clone table lists 65,000 to 95,000 clones. The sample comprised PBMCs. These receptors all come from a man aged 25-45 years in good health and CMV-seronegative.

The rearrangement links TRBV19 to TRBJ2-7; 7 nucleotides align to TRBD1. Looked up from germline, CDR1 is LNHDA and CDR2 is SQIVND (reference sequence). The CDR3 runs to 15 residues. V lost 3 bases to trimming and J lost 1 base; unmatched junction nucleotides: 6. As DNA, the CDR3 is TGTGCCAGTAGTATCCGACAGGGAATTTCCTACGAGCAGTACTTC. This gives the protein CASSIRQGISYEQYF. The full variable domain, in which reference TRBV19 and TRBJ2-7 provide the parts outside the CDR3, is DGGITQSPKYLFRKEGQNVTLSCEQNLNHDAMYWYRQDPGQGLRLIYYSQIVNDFQKGDIAEGYSVSREKKESFPLTVTSAQKNPTAFYLCASSIRQGISYEQYFGPGTRLTVT.

The CDR3 loop reads CASSPRRQGYGYTF. CDR3 bases: TGCGCCAGCAGCCCTAGGAGACAGGGGTATGGCTACACCTTC. The chain carries TRBV10-1 and TRBJ1-2, with TRBD1 identical over 8 bases. Germline assignment: CDR1 WNHNN and CDR2 SYGVQD (reference sequence). With V trimmed by 6 bases and J by 5 bases, 8 bases remained unmatched. CDR3 length: 14 residues.

V is TRBV19 and J is TRBJ2-7; the D is unclear. CDR1 is LNHDA, CDR2 SQIVND, per germline (reference sequence). V was pared by 1 base and J by 3 bases, with 4 bases between. The CDR3 totals 12 residues. CDR3 residues: CASSIGNYEQYF. The CDR3 DNA reads TGTGCCAGTAGTATAGGTAACTACGAGCAGTACTTC.

The CDR3 is CASSLTHKADTQYF. The CDR3 DNA reads TGTGCCAGCAGCTTGACACATAAGGCAGATACGCAGTATTTT. V and J are TRBV7-2 and TRBJ2-3; D remains ambiguous. Germline V gene lookup returns CDR1 SGHTA and CDR2 FQGNSA. V was clipped by 3 bases and J by 4 bases, with 11 bases between them. The CDR3 extends over 14 amino acids.

The chain joins TRBV6-5 to TRBJ2-7; a possible D gene is TRBD1 (5 bases). Trimming shortened V by 3 bases and J by 6 bases, and 6 bases separated the two germline ends. The CDR3 has 11 residues. Germline loops: CDR1 MNHEY, CDR2 SVGAGI. The CDR3: CASSYGAEQYF. The CDR3 nucleotides are TGTGCCAGCAGTTATGGGGCCGAGCAGTACTTC.

The rearrangement uses TRBV7-8 and TRBJ2-2; 8 bases match TRBD1. This CDR3 spans 15 amino acids. The germline V gene encodes CDR1 SGHVS and CDR2 FQNEAQ. V shed 5 bases and J 5 bases; nucleotides not matched to a gene: 7. In DNA form, the CDR3 reads TGTGCCAGCAGCCCGCGACAGGGGCTTACCGGGGAGCTGTTTTTT. This gives the protein CASSPRQGLTGELFF.

This chain connects TRBV28 to TRBJ2-7, with D possibly being TRBD2 (6 bases). This CDR3 is built from 14 residues. CDR1 is MDHEN and CDR2 is SYDVKM in the germline V gene. Trimming stripped 5 bases from V and 1 base from J, with 12 bases between. The CDR3 here is CASSPGTYSYEQYF. CDR3 nucleotides: TGTGCCAGCAGTCCGGGGACTTATTCCTACGAGCAGTACTTC.

The V and J genes are TRBV9 and TRBJ2-2, with 7 bases fitting TRBD2. Unmatched junction bases numbered 8, after V lost 5 bases and J lost 4 bases. The CDR3 contains 15 residues. Looked up from germline, CDR1 is SGDLS and CDR2 is YYNGEE. For the CDR3, the DNA is TGTGCCAGCAGTGTGTTGGGAGGGACCACCGGGGAGCTGTTTTTT. It encodes CASSVLGGTTGELFF.

The rearrangement links TRBV4-3 to TRBJ2-1, with D possibly matching TRBD2 (6 bases). The CDR3 covers 15 residues. Trimming took off 6 bases at V and 0 bases at J, with 12 bases between the two ends. The germline gives CDR1 LGHNA, CDR2 YSLEER. CDR3 sequence reads: CASSPGLSSYNEQFF. The CDR3 DNA sequence: TGCGCCAGCAGTCCGGGACTCAGCTCCTACAATGAGCAGTTCTTC.

The chain is built from TRBV2 and TRBJ2-5; no clear D gene. The V and J ends lost 9 bases and 3 bases respectively, with 11 bases between them. CDR1 is SNHLY, CDR2 FYNNEI, per germline. This CDR3 region has 12 residues. CDR3 sequence: CARTSLEETQYF. The CDR3 region has the DNA TGTGCCAGAACCAGTCTGGAAGAGACCCAGTACTTC.

The chain uses TRBV6-5 and TRBJ1-1, with D maybe TRBD1 (5 bases). Trimming pared 2 bases from V and 5 bases from J, leaving 9 bases between. The CDR3 has 13 residues. The germline CDR1 and CDR2 sequences are MNHEY and SVGAGI. CDR3 nucleotides: TGTGCCAGCAGTTACAGGCAGGGAACTGAAGCTTTCTTT. Its protein product is CASSYRQGTEAFF.

This chain links TRBV7-8 with TRBJ2-5, with D possibly being TRBD1 (6 bases). The CDR3 is 14 amino acids. Trimming cost V 5 bases and J 7 bases, with 17 bases left between them. CDR1 SGHVS and CDR2 FQNEAQ come from the germline V gene. Here the CDR3 reads CASSQATGLGTQYF. Written as DNA, the CDR3 is TGTGCCAGCAGCCAAGCTACAGGGTTAGGGACCCAGTACTTC.

The rearrangement links TRBV4-2 to TRBJ2-7, with 8 bases matching TRBD2. This CDR3 comprises 15 residues. Losses at the gene ends were 4 bases for V and 3 bases for J; bases not matched to a gene: 8. CDR1 and CDR2 (germline): LGHNA, YNFKEQ. The CDR3 DNA is TGTGCCAGCAGCCCTACAGCGGGAGTCGGCTACGAGCAGTACTTC. It specifies CASSPTAGVGYEQYF.

The V and J genes are TRBV7-9 and TRBJ2-5, with a tentative D call TRBD2 (6 bases). The end of the DNA fits TRBJ2-7 better, so the J call may be wrong. This CDR3 is built from 19 residues. Per the germline V gene, CDR1 is SEHNR and CDR2 is FQNEAQ (reference sequence). The CDR3 loop reads CASSSRPRGLGLSAYEQYF. Here the CDR3 DNA reads TGTGCCAGCAGTTCTAGACCCCGGGGACTGGGACTCTCTGCCTACGAGCAGTACTTC.

The gene calls are TRBV7-8 and TRBJ1-2; 8 bases align to TRBD1. Germline CDR1 and CDR2: SGHVS and FQNEAQ. Losses at the gene ends were 0 bases for V and 4 bases for J; bases not matched to a gene: 7. The CDR3 extends over 16 amino acids. The CDR3 spells CASSLARTGFGYGYTF. DNA of the CDR3: TGTGCCAGCAGCTTAGCCAGGACAGGGTTTGGCTATGGCTACACCTTC.

V gene TRBV28 combines with J gene TRBJ2-7; 9 bases fit TRBD2. Germline assignment: CDR1 MDHEN and CDR2 SYDVKM. V lost 3 bases and J lost 3; bases outside the gene matches: 6. CDR3 length: 15 residues. The CDR3 sequence: CASSLPLAGYYEQYF. The CDR3 region has the DNA TGTGCCAGCAGTTTGCCCCTAGCGGGATACTACGAGCAGTACTTC.

The chain employs TRBV5-1 and TRBJ1-2; D not resolved. Germline assignment: CDR1 SGHRS and CDR2 YFSETQ. The CDR3 contains 15 residues. Between the trimmed V and J ends, which lost 2 bases and 5 bases, there was a span of 16 bases. CDR3 in DNA: TGCGCCAGCAGCTTCCTACGGGATCCCACGTATGGCTACACCTTC. This codes for CASSFLRDPTYGYTF.

The chain is built from TRBV6-6 and TRBJ2-2; D is possibly TRBD1 (6 bases). The germline V and J ends were trimmed by 8 bases and 0 bases, with 10 bases remaining between them. The CDR3 runs to 14 residues. Germline V gene sequence: CDR1 MNHNY, CDR2 SVGAGI (reference sequence). The CDR3 reads CASRDTPNTGELFF. CDR3 coding DNA: TGTGCCAGCCGGGACACTCCGAACACCGGGGAGCTGTTTTTT.

The chain has TRBV5-4 and TRBJ1-6; tentatively, D is TRBD1 (6 bases). This CDR3 contains 17 residues. Germline loops: CDR1 SGHNT, CDR2 YYREEE (reference sequence). V was cut by 4 bases and J by 0 bases, with 14 bases left in between. CDR3 in amino acids: CASSEGGWSSYNSPLHF. The CDR3 coding sequence is TGTGCCAGCAGCGAGGGGGGGTGGAGCTCCTATAATTCACCCCTCCACTTT.

The rearrangement links TRBV7-9 to TRBJ1-3; D is uncertain. V lost 0 bases to trimming and J lost 0 bases, with 6 bases between them. Germline V gives CDR1 SEHNR, CDR2 FQNEAQ (reference sequence). This CDR3 region has 15 residues. The chain's CDR3 is CASSLAGYSGNTIYF. The DNA of the CDR3 is TGTGCCAGCAGCTTAGCCGGTTACTCTGGAAACACCATATATTTT.

The chain has TRBV5-1 and TRBJ1-4, with D perhaps matching TRBD1 (5 bases). V gave up 0 bases and J gave up 8 bases, with 11 bases separating them. The CDR3 totals 14 residues. The germline V gene encodes CDR1 SGHRS and CDR2 YFSETQ. The CDR3 DNA reads as TGCGCCAGCAGCTTGGCGGGGGGGGAAGAAAAACTGTTTTTT. Encoded protein: CASSLAGGEEKLFF.

The V and J genes are TRBV30 and TRBJ1-2; 12 nucleotides agree with TRBD1. Germline V gene data show CDR1 as GTSNPN and CDR2 as SVGIG (reference sequence). The CDR3 consists of 13 residues. Losses at the gene ends were 5 bases for V and 6 bases for J; bases not matched to a gene: 4. In nucleotides, the CDR3 is TGTGCCTGGCAGGGGACAGGGGGCAATGGCTACACCTTC. It yields the protein CAWQGTGGNGYTF.

The rearrangement links TRBV29-1 to TRBJ2-5, with 11 bases aligning to TRBD2. V shed 7 bases and J 3 bases; nucleotides not matched to a gene: 4. CDR3 size: 13 residues. CDR1 is SQVTM and CDR2 is ANQGSEA in the germline V gene. This CDR3 is CSGLAGGEETQYF. As DNA, the CDR3 is TGCAGCGGGCTAGCGGGGGGAGAAGAGACCCAGTACTTC.

The chain has TRBV5-1 and TRBJ2-7, with a possible D match to TRBD1 (6 bases). This CDR3 has 14 amino acids. The germline V and J ends were trimmed by 4 bases and 0 bases, with 11 bases remaining between them. CDR1 is SGHRS and CDR2 is YFSETQ in the germline V gene. Here the CDR3 reads CASSTRDTSYEQYF. CDR3 coding DNA: TGCGCCAGCAGCACCAGGGACACCTCCTACGAGCAGTACTTC. Supplemented by reference TRBV5-1 and TRBJ2-7, the full variable domain reads KAGVTQTPRYLIKTRGQQVTLSCSPISGHRSVSWYQQTPGQGLQFLFEYFSETQRNKGNFPGRFSGRQFSNSRSEMNVSTLELGDSALYLCASSTRDTSYEQYFGPGTRLTVT.

This chain uses TRBV7-2 with TRBJ2-3; 9 nucleotides agree with TRBD2. This CDR3 has 15 residues. Germline lookup yields CDR1 SGHTA and CDR2 FQGNSA. Germline trimming cut 4 bases from V and 6 bases from J; bases unmatched to any gene: 8. This chain's CDR3 is CASSSNSGGGDTQYF. The CDR3 region has the DNA TGTGCCAGCAGCTCAAATAGCGGGGGAGGGGATACGCAGTATTTT.

This sequence joins TRBV6-4 and TRBJ2-1; 10 bases align to TRBD2. The germline CDR1 and CDR2 sequences are MRHNA and SNTAGT. This CDR3 comprises 15 residues. The J segment lost 4 bases and the V segment lost 2 bases, leaving 2 bases of the junction unmatched. The CDR3 is CASSDGTSEYNEQFF. CDR3 bases: TGTGCCAGCAGTGACGGGACTAGCGAGTACAATGAGCAGTTCTTC.

DNA of the CDR3: TGTGCCAGCAGCCTCGGACAGGTCCCTCCGGATACGCAGTATTTT. Its protein is CASSLGQVPPDTQYF. The chain employs TRBV7-3 and TRBJ2-3; 7 nucleotides align to TRBD1. V lost 5 bases to trimming and J lost 6 bases; unmatched junction nucleotides: 11. Per the germline V gene, CDR1 is SGHTA and CDR2 is FQGTGA. CDR3 length: 15 residues.

This chain links TRBV6-5 with TRBJ1-1; the match to TRBD1 covers 8 bases. CDR1 and CDR2 (germline): MNHEY, SVGAGI. CDR3 length: 14 residues. With V trimmed by 5 bases and J by 7 bases, 9 bases remained unmatched. CDR3 loop: CASSQPTDRDEAFF. Here the CDR3 DNA reads TGTGCCAGCAGTCAACCCACGGACAGGGATGAAGCTTTCTTT.

The chain carries TRBV30 and TRBJ2-1; 7 bases align to TRBD2. The CDR3 has 16 amino acids. After removal of 6 bases from V and 1 base from J, the junction contained 12 bases not matched to a gene. Germline CDR1 reads GTSNPN; CDR2 reads SVGIG (reference sequence). In nucleotides, the CDR3 is TGTGCCTGCCTTACCCGGACTAGTGGTTCCTACAATGAGCAGTTCTTC. This gives the protein CACLTRTSGSYNEQFF.

The chain couples TRBV5-8 to TRBJ1-2; 8 bases agree with TRBD1. The CDR3 is made up of 16 amino acids. Germline CDR1 SGHTS, CDR2 YDEGEE. Losses at the gene ends were 3 bases for V and 7 bases for J; bases not matched to a gene: 14. The CDR3: CASSSQGAPPVGGYTF. The DNA for the CDR3 is TGTGCCAGCAGCTCGCAGGGGGCCCCGCCAGTTGGTGGCTACACCTTC. Full variable domain (remainder filled in from reference TRBV5-8 and TRBJ1-2): EAGVTQSPTHLIKTRGQQATLRCSPISGHTSVYWYQQALGLGLQFLLWYDEGEERNRGNFPPRFSGRQFPNYSSELNVNALELEDSALYLCASSSQGAPPVGGYTFGSGTRLTVV.

V usage is TRBV9 and J usage is TRBJ2-1; 16 nucleotides match TRBD2. CDR1 is SGDLS and CDR2 is YYNGEE in the germline V gene. Trimming removed 3 bases from V and 3 bases from J; junction bases left unmatched: 3. The CDR3 spans 17 residues. The CDR3: CASSAGTSGGDYNEQFF. The CDR3 DNA sequence: TGTGCCAGCAGCGCCGGGACTAGCGGGGGGGACTACAATGAGCAGTTCTTC.

The chain uses TRBV5-1 and TRBJ1-2, with D unresolved. Trimming cost V 0 bases and J 5 bases, with 8 bases left between them. Germline CDR1 and CDR2: SGHRS and YFSETQ. This CDR3 region has 13 residues. CDR3 coding DNA: TGCGCCAGCAGCTTGGCTGGGCAGTATGGCTACACCTTC. Translated, it gives CASSLAGQYGYTF.